The rows below give T cell receptor beta chains drawn from one sample of a study of T-cell memory formation after mild COVID-19. Using its own MiXCR run on the 5' RACE reads, TCRdb lists one record per CDR3 protein. The repertoire includes 260,000 or so distinct CDR3 sequences, over 15% of them detected once, and 20% to 25% sits in the top ten. The sample taken for sequencing was PBMCs or a T cell subset sorted from them (not recorded which). The source is a man younger than 30 who had mild COVID-19 (a few samples of this study predate the infection). Cell type and time point are not known. The CDR3 runs from the conserved cysteine through the conserved F or W. The D gene is left open where the match is weak. Expanded clones get a size class; other rows say once, few or many, or leave the size out.

size | J | V | D | DNA | CDR3
few | TRBJ1-2 | TRBV6-5 | - | TGTGCCAGCAGTTCCCACCGGGGCTATGGCTACACCTTC | CASSSHRGYGYTF
- | TRBJ2-7 | TRBV7-2 | - | TGTGCCCATTGGGCATTATTCTCCTACGAGCAGTACTTC | CAHWALFSYEQYF
- | TRBJ2-3 | TRBV20-1 | - | TGCAGTGCTGTGGGTGGAGACGGAGATACGCAGTATTTT | CSAVGGDGDTQYF
- | TRBJ2-5 | TRBV7-2 | - | TGTGCCAGCAGCTTCCCCAGGGAAGAGACCCAGTACTTC | CASSFPREETQYF
- | TRBJ1-4 | TRBV6-6 | TRBD1 | TGTGCCAGCAGCCGGGACAGGGAAAAACTGTTTTTT | CASSRDREKLFF
- | TRBJ2-5 | TRBV5-1 | - | TGCGCCAGCAGCTTTGGGCCGGACCCCCAAGAGACCCAGTACTTC | CASSFGPDPQETQYF
- | TRBJ2-5 | TRBV7-9 | TRBD1 | TGTGCCAGCACCGGGACAGAAGAGACCCAGTACTTC | CASTGTEETQYF
- | TRBJ2-3 | TRBV6-5 | - | TGTGCCAGCAGTTACAACGGTGATACGCAGTATTTT | CASSYNGDTQYF
- | TRBJ2-7 | TRBV12-3/TRBV12-4 | TRBD2 | TGTGCCAGCAGTTTGACTAGCGCATACGAGCAGTACTTC | CASSLTSAYEQYF
- | TRBJ1-2 | TRBV7-9 | TRBD1 | TGTGCCAGCAGCTTGGCAGGGGGCGGAAGAAACTATGGCTACACCTTC | CASSLAGGGRNYGYTF
- | TRBJ2-3 | TRBV4-3 | - | TGCGCCAGCAGCGGATCCTACCTTAGCACAGATACGCAGTATTTT | CASSGSYLSTDTQYF
few | TRBJ1-2 | TRBV20-1 | TRBD1 | TGCAGTGCTCCTCGACTCGGGTCAGGGGGCGACTATGGCTACACCTTC | CSAPRLGSGGDYGYTF
few | TRBJ2-1 | TRBV7-2 | - | TGTGCCAGCAGCTTAGAAGTGGGGAGCTACAATGAGCAGTTCTTC | CASSLEVGSYNEQFF
few | TRBJ2-3 | TRBV18 | TRBD1 | TGTGCCAGCTCACCGCAGGGGGCTCAGACAGATACGCAGTATTTT | CASSPQGAQTDTQYF
- | TRBJ1-2 | TRBV10-3 | - | TGTGCCATCACCCCAACCGGGGGTTCGGGCTACACCTTC | CAITPTGGSGYTF
few | TRBJ1-6 | TRBV12-3/TRBV12-4 | TRBD1 | TGTGCCAGCAGCAACGACAGGGATTATAATTCACCCCTCCACTTT | CASSNDRDYNSPLHF
- | TRBJ2-1 | TRBV11-2 | - | TGTGCCAGCAGCCCATCGAGGGGCAGAAGCTTC | CASSPSRGRSF
- | TRBJ1-5 | TRBV6-6 | TRBD1 | TGTGCCAGCAGTTACCCGGACAGGAATAATCAGCCCCAGCATTTT | CASSYPDRNNQPQHF
few | TRBJ1-2 | TRBV10-3 | - | TGTGCCATCAGGGACCACCGAGGACAGAACTATGGCTACACCTTC | CAIRDHRGQNYGYTF
few | TRBJ2-3 | TRBV7-9 | TRBD1 | TGTGCCAGCAGCTTAGCAGCAGACAGGGGTTGGGCAGATACGCAGTATTTT | CASSLAADRGWADTQYF
few | TRBJ1-1 | TRBV18 | TRBD1 | TGTGCCAGCTCACCCGACAGGGAGGCTGAAGCTTTCTTT | CASSPDREAEAFF
many | TRBJ1-2 | TRBV4-1 | - | TGCGCCAGCAGCCTCTCGGGTATTATGTCTAACTATGGCTACACCTTC | CASSLSGIMSNYGYTF
few | TRBJ1-1 | TRBV5-1 | TRBD1 | TGCGCCAGTGAAATAGGGACAGATCATCTGAACACTGAAGCTTTCTTT | CASEIGTDHLNTEAFF
- | TRBJ1-1 | TRBV3-1 | - | TGTGCCAGCAGCCAAGGGGGGGGCCCGATGAACACTGAAGCTTTCTTT | CASSQGGGPMNTEAFF
- | TRBJ1-5 | TRBV7-2 | - | TGTGCCAGCAGTCGAGGGGACTTTAGCAATCAGCCCCAGCATTTT | CASSRGDFSNQPQHF
many | TRBJ2-5 | TRBV5-1 | TRBD2 | TGCGCCAGCAGCGCCTCCCTCAGACTAGCGGGGAAAGAGACCCAGTACTTC | CASSASLRLAGKETQYF
- | TRBJ1-2 | TRBV20-1 | - | TGCAGTGCCGTCCAGGAAACCTATGGCTACACCTTC | CSAVQETYGYTF
- | TRBJ2-2 | TRBV24-1 | - | TGTGCCACCAGACAGGGAAACACCGGGGAGCTGTTTTTT | CATRQGNTGELFF
- | TRBJ1-2 | TRBV6-5 | - | TGTGCCAGCAGTGACCGGACGGCTTATGGCTACACCTTC | CASSDRTAYGYTF
few | TRBJ1-1 | TRBV7-2 | - | TGTGCCAGCAGCTTAGTGACAGGTGGAGGCACTGAAGCTTTCTTT | CASSLVTGGGTEAFF
- | TRBJ1-2 | TRBV6-2/TRBV6-3 | - | TGTGCCAGCAGTAATTCGGGATTCTCGAACTATGGCTACACCTTC | CASSNSGFSNYGYTF
- | TRBJ1-2 | TRBV7-9 | - | TGTGCCAGCAGCTACCCAGTGGGAGTAGGTGGCTACACCTTC | CASSYPVGVGGYTF
few | TRBJ2-6 | TRBV4-1 | - | TGCGCCAGCAGCCAAGATAGAACCCTCCTCCCTGGGGCCAACGTCCTGACTTTC | CASSQDRTLLPGANVLTF
- | TRBJ2-5 | TRBV28 | TRBD2 | TGTGCCAGCAGTTTGCTAGCGGGGGCCCAAGAGACCCAGTACTTC | CASSLLAGAQETQYF
few | TRBJ2-2 | TRBV7-3 | TRBD2 | TGTGCCAGCAGTCCCCTAGCGGGGGGGGCCGGGGAGCTGTTTTTT | CASSPLAGGAGELFF